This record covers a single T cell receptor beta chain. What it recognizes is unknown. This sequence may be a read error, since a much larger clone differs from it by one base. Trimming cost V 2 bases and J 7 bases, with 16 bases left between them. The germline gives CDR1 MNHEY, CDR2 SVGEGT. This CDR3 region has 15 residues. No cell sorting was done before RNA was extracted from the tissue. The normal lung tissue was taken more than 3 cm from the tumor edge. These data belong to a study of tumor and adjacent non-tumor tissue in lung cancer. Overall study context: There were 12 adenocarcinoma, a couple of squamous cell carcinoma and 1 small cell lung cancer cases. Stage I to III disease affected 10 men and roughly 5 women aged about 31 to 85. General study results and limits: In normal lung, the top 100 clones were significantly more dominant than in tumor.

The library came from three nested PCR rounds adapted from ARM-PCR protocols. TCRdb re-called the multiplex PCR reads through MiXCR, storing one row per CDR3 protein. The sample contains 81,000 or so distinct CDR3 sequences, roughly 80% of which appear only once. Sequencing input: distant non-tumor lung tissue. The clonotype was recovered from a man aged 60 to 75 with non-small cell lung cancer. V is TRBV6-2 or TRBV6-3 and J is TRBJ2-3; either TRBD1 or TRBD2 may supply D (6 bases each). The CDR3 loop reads CASSYQGGGSNTQYF. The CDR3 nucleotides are TGTGCCAGCAGTTACCAAGGGGGAGGATCGAATACGCAGTATTTT.